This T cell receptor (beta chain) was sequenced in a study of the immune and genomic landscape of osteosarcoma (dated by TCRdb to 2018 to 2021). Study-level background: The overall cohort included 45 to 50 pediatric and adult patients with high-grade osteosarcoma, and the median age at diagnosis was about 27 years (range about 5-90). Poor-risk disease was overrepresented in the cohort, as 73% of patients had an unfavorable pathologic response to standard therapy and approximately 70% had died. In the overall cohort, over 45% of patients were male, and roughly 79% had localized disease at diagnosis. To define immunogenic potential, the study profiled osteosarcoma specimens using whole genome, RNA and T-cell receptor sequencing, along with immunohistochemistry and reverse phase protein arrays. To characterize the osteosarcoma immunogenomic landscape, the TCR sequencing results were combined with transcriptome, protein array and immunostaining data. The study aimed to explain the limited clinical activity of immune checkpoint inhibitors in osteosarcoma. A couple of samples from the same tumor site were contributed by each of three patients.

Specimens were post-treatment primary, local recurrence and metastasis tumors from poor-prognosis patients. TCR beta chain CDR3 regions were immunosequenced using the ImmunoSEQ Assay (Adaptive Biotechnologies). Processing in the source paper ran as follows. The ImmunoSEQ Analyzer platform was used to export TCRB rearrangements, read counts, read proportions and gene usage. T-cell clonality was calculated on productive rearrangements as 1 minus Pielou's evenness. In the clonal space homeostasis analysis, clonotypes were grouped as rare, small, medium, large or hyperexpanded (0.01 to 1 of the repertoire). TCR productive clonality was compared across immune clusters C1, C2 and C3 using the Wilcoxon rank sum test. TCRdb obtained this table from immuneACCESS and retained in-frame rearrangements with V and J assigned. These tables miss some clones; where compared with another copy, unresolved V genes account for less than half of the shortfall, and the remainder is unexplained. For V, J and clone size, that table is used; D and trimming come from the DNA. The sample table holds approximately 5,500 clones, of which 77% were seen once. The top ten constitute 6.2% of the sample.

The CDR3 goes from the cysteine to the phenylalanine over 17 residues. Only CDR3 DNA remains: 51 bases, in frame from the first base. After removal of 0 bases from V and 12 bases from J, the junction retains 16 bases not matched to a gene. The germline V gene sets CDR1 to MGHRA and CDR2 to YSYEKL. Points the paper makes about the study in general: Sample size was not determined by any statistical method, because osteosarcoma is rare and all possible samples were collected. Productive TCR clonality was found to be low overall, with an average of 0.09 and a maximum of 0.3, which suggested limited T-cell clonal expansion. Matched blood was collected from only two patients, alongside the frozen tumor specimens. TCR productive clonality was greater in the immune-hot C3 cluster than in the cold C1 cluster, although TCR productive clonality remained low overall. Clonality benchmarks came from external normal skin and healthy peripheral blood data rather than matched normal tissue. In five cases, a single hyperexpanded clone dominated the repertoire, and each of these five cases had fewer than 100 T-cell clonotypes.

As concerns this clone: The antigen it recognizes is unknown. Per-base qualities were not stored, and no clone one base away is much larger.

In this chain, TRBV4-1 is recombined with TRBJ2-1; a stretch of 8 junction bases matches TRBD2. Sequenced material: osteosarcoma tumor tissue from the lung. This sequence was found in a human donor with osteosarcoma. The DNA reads TGCGCCAGCAGCCAAGATCCTTCCGGGAGGGCGGGTAATACGCAGTTCTTC. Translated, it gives CASSQDPSGRAGNTQFF.